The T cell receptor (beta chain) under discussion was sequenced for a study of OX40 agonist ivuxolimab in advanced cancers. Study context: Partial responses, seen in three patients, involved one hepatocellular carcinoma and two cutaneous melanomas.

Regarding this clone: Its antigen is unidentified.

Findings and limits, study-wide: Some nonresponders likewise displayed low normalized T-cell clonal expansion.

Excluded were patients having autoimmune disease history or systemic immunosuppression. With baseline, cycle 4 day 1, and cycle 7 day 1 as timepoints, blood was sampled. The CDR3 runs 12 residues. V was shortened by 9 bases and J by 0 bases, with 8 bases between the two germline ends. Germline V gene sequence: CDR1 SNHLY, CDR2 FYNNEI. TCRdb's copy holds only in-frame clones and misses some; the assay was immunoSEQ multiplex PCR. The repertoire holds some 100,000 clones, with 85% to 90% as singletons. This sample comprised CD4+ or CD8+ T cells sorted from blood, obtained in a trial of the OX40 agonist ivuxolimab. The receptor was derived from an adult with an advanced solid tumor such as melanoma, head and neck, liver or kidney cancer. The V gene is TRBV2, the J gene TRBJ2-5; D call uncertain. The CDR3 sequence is CASKVYQETQYF. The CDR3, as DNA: TGTGCCAGTAAAGTGTACCAAGAGACCCAGTACTTC.